The sequence of this T cell receptor beta chain was determined in a study of radiotherapy plus CTLA-4 blockade in lung cancer. Across the study: Patients showed objective responses in about 20% of cases, and disease control was achieved by 25% to 35%.

Study-wide results and caveats: Tumor-origin TCR clones grew in blood after radiotherapy plus ipilimumab.

Generated by immunoSEQ multiplex PCR, the TCRdb table keeps only in-frame clones and is missing some. The sample gives about 68,000 clones, around 80% of which show up once; over 7.5% is in the top ten. In the case of this clone: Its target is unknown.

Unmatched junction bases numbered 8, after V lost 0 bases and J lost 8 bases. The CDR3 is 15 amino acids. Germline CDR1 and CDR2: SGHKS and YYEKEE (reference sequence). This TCR derives from a human donor with non-small cell lung cancer who had a complete response to radiotherapy plus ipilimumab. This chain links TRBV5-5 with TRBJ2-4, with 7 bases fitting TRBD2. The input for sequencing was peripheral blood, taken from a patient treated with radiotherapy plus ipilimumab. CDR3 nucleotides: TGTGCCAGCAGCTTGGATTCACTAGCGACGGACATTCAGTACTTC. It specifies CASSLDSLATDIQYF. The variable domain in full, with the rest retrieved from reference TRBV5-5 and TRBJ2-4, is DAGVTQSPTHLIKTRGQQVTLRCSPISGHKSVSWYQQVLGQGPQFIFQYYEKEERGRGNFPDRFSARQFPNYSSELNVNALLLGDSALYLCASSLDSLATDIQYFGAGTRLSVL.